The clone carrying this T cell receptor (beta chain) was seen repeatedly, ten times or more. Its antigen is currently unknown. J was trimmed by 6 bases and V by 6 bases; bases with no gene match: 5. The CDR3 has 13 amino acids. CDR1 is MNHEY, CDR2 SVGEGT, per germline. The authors ran a second PCR of 7 to 11 cycles using a sample-barcoded 5' primer and a J-beta primer mix. TCRdb reanalysed the 5' RACE reads using MiXCR and keeps one entry per CDR3 protein. In the table there are some 640,000 distinct CDR3 sequences, approximately 30% of which are singletons. The data originate from a study of blood T cells in healthy people across ages. Study conclusions and caveats: No conclusive comparison of naive versus antigen-experienced cells was possible with unsorted PBMCs. TCR beta diversity, measured per million T cells, fell in a roughly linear way with age. Long-lived donors had more naive CD4+ cells and higher diversity than aged donors. Lack of knowledge of donor CMV status possibly confounded expanded clonotype changes.

Source material: blood. This chain uses TRBV6-2 or TRBV6-3 with TRBJ2-1, with 7 bases that match TRBD2. This clonotype was obtained from a woman aged 80 or over in good health. The CDR3 nucleotides are TGTGCCAGCAGGGGCCCGGGGGGCAATGAGCAGTTCTTC. This sequence encodes CASRGPGGNEQFF.